The present T cell receptor beta chain was sequenced within a study of cytomegalovirus exposure and HLA in healthy donors. Across the study: Of the donors genotyped, about 390 in all, 65% to 90% fell in the Caucasian-associated ancestry cluster. Study-level results: The study labeled under 200 TCR beta chains cytomegalovirus-associated. Another analysis was done later, and it associated fewer than 20,000 TCR beta sequences with HLA alleles at 0.05 false discovery rate. Accurate prediction of HLA-A and HLA-B alleles (for most subjects) was reportedly achieved from TCR beta sequences.

Note on this clone: As yet, its antigen is unknown.

The PCR was carried out with 60 Vbeta primers and 13 Jbeta primers. Data came from immunoSEQ multiplex PCR; TCRdb stores just in-frame clones and leaves some out. The profile shows some 190,000 clones, approximately 86% of them singletons. CDR3 length: 15 amino acids. The J segment lost 1 base and the V segment lost 5 bases, leaving 7 bases of the junction unmatched. Germline V gene lookup returns CDR1 SGHAT and CDR2 FQNNGV. The source material was PBMCs. This chain links TRBV11-2 with TRBJ1-1, with 7 bases matching TRBD1. The receptor's source is a woman aged 30 to 39 in good health and CMV-seronegative. The DNA for the CDR3 is TGTGCCAGCAGCCCAGGGGACAGACAGAACACTGAAGCTTTCTTT. Translation gives CASSPGDRQNTEAFF.